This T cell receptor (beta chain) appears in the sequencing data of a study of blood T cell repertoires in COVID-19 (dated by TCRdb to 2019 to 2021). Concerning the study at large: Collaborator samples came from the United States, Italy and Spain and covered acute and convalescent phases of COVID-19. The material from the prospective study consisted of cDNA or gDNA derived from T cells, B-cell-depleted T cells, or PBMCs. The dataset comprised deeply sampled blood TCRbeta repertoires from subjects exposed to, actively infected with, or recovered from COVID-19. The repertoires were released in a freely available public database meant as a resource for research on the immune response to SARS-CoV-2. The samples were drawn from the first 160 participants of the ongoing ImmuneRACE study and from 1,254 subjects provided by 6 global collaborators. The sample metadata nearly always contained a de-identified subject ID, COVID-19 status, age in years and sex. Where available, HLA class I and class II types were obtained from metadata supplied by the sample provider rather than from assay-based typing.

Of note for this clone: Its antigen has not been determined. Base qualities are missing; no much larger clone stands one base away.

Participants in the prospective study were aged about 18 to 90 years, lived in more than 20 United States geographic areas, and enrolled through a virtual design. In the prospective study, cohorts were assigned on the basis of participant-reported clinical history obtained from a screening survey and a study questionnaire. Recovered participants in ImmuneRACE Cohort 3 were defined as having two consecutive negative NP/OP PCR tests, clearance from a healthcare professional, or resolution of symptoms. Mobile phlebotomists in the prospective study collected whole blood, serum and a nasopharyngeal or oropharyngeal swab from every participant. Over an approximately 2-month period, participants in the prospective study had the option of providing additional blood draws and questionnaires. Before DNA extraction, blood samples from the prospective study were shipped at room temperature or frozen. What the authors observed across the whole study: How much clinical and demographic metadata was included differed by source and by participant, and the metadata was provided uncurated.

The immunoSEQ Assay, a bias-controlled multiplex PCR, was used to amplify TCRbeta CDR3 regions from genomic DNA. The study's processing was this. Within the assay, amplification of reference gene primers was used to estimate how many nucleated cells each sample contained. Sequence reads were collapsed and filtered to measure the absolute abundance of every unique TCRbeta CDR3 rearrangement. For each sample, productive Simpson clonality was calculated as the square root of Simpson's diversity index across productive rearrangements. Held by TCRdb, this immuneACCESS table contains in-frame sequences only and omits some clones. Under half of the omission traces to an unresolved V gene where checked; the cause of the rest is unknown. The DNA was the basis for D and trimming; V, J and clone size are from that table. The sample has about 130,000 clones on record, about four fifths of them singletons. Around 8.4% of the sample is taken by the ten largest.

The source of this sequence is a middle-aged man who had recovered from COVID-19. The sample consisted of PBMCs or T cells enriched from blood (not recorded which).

The DNA is TGTGCCAGCAGCGGGGCGGACAGGGGAGGTAACTATGGCTACACCTTC. Translated, this is CASSGADRGGNYGYTF. The chain links TRBV9 with TRBJ1-2, and TRBD1 aligns with 9 junction nucleotides. After removal of 3 bases from V and 1 base from J, the junction retains 7 bases not matched to a gene. The CDR3 numbers 16 residues from cysteine through phenylalanine. The DNA shown is the 48-base CDR3, in frame from base 1. Reading the germline V gene gives CDR1 SGDLS and CDR2 YYNGEE.